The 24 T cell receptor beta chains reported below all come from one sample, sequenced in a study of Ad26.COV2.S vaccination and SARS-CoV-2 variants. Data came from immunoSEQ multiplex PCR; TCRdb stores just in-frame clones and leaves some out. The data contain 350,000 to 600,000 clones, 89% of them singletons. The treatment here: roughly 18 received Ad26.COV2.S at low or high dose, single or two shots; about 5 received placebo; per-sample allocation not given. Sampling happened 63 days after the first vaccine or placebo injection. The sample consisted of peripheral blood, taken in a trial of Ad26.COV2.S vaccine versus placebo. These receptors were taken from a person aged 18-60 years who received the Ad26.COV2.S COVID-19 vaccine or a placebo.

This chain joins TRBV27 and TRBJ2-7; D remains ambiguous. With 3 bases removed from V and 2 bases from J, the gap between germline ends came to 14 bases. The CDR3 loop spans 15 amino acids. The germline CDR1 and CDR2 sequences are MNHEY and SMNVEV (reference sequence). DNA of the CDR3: TGTGCCAGCAGTTTTGTCAAAGACGGTGCCTACGAGCAGTACTTC. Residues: CASSFVKDGAYEQYF.

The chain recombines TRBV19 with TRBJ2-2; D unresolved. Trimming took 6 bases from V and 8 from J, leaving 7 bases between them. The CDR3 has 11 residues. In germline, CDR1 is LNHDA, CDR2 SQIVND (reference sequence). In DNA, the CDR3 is TGTGCCAGTAGCCCTGCTGGGGAGCTGTTTTTT. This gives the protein CASSPAGELFF.

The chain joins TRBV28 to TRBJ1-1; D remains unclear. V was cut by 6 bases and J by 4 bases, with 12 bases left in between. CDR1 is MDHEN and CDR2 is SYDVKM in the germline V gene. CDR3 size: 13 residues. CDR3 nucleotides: TGTGCCAGCAGCCCGCTTAGGGTCACTGAAGCTTTCTTT. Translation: CASSPLRVTEAFF.

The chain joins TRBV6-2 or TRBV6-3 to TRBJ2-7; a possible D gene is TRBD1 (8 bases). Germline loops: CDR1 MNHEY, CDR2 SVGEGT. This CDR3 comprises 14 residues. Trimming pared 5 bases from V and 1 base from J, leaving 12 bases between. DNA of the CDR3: TGTGCCAGCAGTCAGCGGGACAGGTCCTACGAGCAGTACTTC. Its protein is CASSQRDRSYEQYF.

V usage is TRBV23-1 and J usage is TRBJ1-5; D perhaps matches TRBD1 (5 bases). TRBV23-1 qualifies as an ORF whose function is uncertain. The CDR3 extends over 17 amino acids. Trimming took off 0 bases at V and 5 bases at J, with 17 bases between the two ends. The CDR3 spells CASSQSRGKGRDQPQHF. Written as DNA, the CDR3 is TGCGCCAGCAGTCAATCGAGGGGCAAGGGACGGGATCAGCCCCAGCATTTT.

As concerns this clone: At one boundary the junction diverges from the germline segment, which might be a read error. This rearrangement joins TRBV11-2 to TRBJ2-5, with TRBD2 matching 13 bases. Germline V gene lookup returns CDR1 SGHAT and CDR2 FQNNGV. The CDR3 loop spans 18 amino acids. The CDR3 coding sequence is TGTGCCAGCAGCTTACGCGATAAAGGAGGACTAGCGGGGGCCGCTTTAAACTTC. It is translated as CASSLRDKGGLAGAALNF.

The CDR3 DNA reads as TGTGCCAGCGGCGGGACACCTCGGAGTGGCTACACCTTC. Translated: CASGGTPRSGYTF. The rearrangement uses TRBV2 and TRBJ1-2; D is possibly TRBD1 (6 bases). Trimming pared 8 bases from V and 7 bases from J, leaving 17 bases between. CDR3 length: 13 residues. CDR1 and CDR2 from the germline V gene are SNHLY and FYNNEI.

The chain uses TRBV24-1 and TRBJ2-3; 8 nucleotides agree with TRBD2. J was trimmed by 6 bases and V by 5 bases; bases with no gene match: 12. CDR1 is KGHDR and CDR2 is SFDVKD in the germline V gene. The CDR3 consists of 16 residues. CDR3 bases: TGTGCCACCAGTGGCGGGCGGGGGGCTTACGGTGATACGCAGTATTTT. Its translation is CATSGGRGAYGDTQYF.

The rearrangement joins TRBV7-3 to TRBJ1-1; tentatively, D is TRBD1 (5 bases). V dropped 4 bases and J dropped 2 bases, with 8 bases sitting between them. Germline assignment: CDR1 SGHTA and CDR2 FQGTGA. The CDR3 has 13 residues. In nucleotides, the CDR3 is TGTGCCAGCAGCTCCGACAGTAACACTGAAGCTTTCTTT. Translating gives CASSSDSNTEAFF.

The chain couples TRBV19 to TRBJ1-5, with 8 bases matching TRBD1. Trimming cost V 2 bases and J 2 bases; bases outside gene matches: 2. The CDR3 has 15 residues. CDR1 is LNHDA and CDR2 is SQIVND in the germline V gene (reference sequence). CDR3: CASSIQGAGNQPQHF. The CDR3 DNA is TGTGCCAGTAGTATACAGGGGGCAGGCAATCAGCCCCAGCATTTT.

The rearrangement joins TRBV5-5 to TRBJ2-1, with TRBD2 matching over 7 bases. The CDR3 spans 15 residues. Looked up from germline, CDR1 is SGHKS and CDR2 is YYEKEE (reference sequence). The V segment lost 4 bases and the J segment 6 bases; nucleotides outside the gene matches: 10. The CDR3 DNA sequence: TGTGCCAGCAGCATAAGGGACGGGAGGAGCAATGAGCAGTTCTTC. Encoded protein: CASSIRDGRSNEQFF.

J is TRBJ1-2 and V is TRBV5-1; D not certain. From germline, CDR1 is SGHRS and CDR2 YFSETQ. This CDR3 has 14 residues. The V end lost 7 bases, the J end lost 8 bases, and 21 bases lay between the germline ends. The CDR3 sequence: CASSLGGRLGGYTF. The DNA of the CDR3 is TGCGCCAGCTCCCTGGGCGGGAGGTTAGGAGGCTACACCTTC.

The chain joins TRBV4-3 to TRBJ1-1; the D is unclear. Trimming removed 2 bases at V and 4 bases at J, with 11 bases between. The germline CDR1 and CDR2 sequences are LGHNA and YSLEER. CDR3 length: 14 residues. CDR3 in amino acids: CASSQSDRVTEAFF. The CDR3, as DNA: TGCGCCAGCAGCCAATCCGATCGTGTCACTGAAGCTTTCTTT.

This chain's CDR3 is CSALLGTGGRNEQFF. The DNA of the CDR3 is TGCAGCGCGTTGCTCGGGACAGGGGGAAGGAATGAGCAGTTCTTC. This chain connects TRBV29-1 to TRBJ2-1; 11 bases line up with TRBD1. V was clipped by 7 bases and J by 7 bases; unmatched bases: 12. CDR3 length: 15 residues. CDR1 and CDR2 from the germline V gene are SQVTM and ANQGSEA.

CDR3 amino acids: CSGAGQGDGNEQFF. DNA of the CDR3: TGCAGCGGTGCGGGACAGGGTGATGGCAATGAGCAGTTCTTC. The V and J genes are TRBV29-1 and TRBJ2-1, with 9 bases identical to TRBD1. Germline V CDR1 and CDR2: SQVTM, ANQGSEA. This CDR3 has 14 residues. The ends lost 7 bases at V and 6 bases at J; junction bases unmatched: 10.

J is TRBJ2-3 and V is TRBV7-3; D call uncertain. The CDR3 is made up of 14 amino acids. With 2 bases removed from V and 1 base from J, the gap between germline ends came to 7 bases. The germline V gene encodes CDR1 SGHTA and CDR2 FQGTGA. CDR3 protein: CASSLSTGTDTQYF. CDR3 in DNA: TGTGCCAGCAGCTTATCTACAGGCACAGATACGCAGTATTTT.

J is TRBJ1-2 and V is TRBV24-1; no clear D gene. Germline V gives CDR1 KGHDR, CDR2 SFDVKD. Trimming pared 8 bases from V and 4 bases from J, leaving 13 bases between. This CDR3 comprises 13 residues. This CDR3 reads CATKRADVYGYTF. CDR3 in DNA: TGTGCCACCAAGCGGGCGGACGTCTATGGCTACACCTTC.

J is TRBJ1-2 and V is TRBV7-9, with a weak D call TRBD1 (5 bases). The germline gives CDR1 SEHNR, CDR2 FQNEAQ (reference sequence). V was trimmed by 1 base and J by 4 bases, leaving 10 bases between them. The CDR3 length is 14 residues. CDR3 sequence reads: CASSLGGVGYGYTF. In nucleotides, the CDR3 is TGTGCCAGCAGCTTAGGAGGGGTGGGCTATGGCTACACCTTC.

DNA of the CDR3: TGTGCCAGCAGCGTAGGCCCCCAGGGTAGCTATGGCTACACCTTC. Translating it yields CASSVGPQGSYGYTF. This chain connects TRBV9 to TRBJ1-2; D is possibly TRBD1 (5 bases). Trimming stripped 0 bases from V and 4 bases from J, with 13 bases between. This CDR3 has 15 residues. In germline, CDR1 is SGDLS, CDR2 YYNGEE. The whole variable domain, remainder taken from reference TRBV9 and TRBJ1-2, is DSGVTQTPKHLITATGQRVTLRCSPRSGDLSVYWYQQSLDQGLQFLIQYYNGEERAKGNILERFSAQQFPDLHSELNLSSLELGDSALYFCASSVGPQGSYGYTFGSGTRLTVV.

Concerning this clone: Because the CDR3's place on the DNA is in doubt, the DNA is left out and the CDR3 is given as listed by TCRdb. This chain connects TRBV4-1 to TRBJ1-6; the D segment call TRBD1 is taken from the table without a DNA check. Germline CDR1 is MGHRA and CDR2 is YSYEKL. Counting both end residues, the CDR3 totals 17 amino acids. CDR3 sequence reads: CASSPPLWQGANSPLHF.

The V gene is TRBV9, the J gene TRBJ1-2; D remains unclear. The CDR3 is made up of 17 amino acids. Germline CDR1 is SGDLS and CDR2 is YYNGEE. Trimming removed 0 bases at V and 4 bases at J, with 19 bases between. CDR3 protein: CASSVDDGPESSYGYTF. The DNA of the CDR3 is TGTGCCAGCAGCGTAGACGATGGCCCAGAATCTTCCTATGGCTACACCTTC.

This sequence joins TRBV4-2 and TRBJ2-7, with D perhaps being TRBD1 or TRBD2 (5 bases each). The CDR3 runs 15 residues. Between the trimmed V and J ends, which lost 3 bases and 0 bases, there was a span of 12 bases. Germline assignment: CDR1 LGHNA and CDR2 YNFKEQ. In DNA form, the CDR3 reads TGTGCCAGCAGCCAGCACCGGGACGGCTCCTACGAGCAGTACTTC. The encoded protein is CASSQHRDGSYEQYF.

The CDR3 protein is CATSRGQEAGELFF. The DNA for the CDR3 is TGTGCCACCAGCAGGGGACAGGAGGCCGGGGAGCTGTTTTTT. The chain employs TRBV15 and TRBJ2-2; TRBD1 aligns across 8 bases. Germline V gene lookup returns CDR1 LNHNV and CDR2 YYDKDF (reference sequence). This CDR3 has 14 residues. With 3 bases clipped from V and 6 bases from J, the junction kept 3 bases outside the gene matches.

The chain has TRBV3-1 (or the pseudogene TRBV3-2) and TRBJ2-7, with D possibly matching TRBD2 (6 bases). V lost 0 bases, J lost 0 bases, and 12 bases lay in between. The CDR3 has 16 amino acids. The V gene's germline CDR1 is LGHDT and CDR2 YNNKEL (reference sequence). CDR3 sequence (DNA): TGTGCCAGCAGCCAAGATTGGGTCGGGGGCTCCTACGAGCAGTACTTC. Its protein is CASSQDWVGGSYEQYF.